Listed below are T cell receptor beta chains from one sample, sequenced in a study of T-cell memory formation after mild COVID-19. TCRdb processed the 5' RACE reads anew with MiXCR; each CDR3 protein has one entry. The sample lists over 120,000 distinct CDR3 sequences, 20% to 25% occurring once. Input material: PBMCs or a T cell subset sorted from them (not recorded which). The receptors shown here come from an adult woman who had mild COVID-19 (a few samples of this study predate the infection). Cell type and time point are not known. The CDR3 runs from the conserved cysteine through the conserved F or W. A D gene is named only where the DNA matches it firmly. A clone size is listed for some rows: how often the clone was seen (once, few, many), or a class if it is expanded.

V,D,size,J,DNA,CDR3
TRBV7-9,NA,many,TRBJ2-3,TGTGCCAGCGGCATTCCCGGGCCCCGCAAGACAGATACGCAGTATTTT,CASGIPGPRKTDTQYF
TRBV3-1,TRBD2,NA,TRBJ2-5,TGTGCCAGCAGCCAGAGGACTAGCGGGAGTGGAGAGACCCAGTACTTC,CASSQRTSGSGETQYF
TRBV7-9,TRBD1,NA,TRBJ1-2,TGTGCCAGCAGCTTAACAGGGGGCACGAATAACTATGGCTACACCTTC,CASSLTGGTNNYGYTF
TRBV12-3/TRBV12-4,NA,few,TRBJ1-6,TGTGCCAGCAGCGACCGCTCCTATAATTCACCCCTCCACTTT,CASSDRSYNSPLHF
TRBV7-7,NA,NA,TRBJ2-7,TGTGCTAGCAGCTTAGGACCCGGAGGGACGAGGGAGCAGGACTTC,CASSLGPGGTREQDF
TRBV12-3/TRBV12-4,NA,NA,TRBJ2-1,TGTGCCAGCAGTTTCCGGGGTTTGTCCTACAATGAGCAGTTCTTC,CASSFRGLSYNEQFF
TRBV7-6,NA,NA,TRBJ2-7,TGTGCCAGCAGCTCCGACTGGGGGAGAGACTACGAGCAGTACTTC,CASSSDWGRDYEQYF
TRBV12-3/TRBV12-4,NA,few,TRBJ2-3,TGTGCCAGCAGTCCGCACACAGATACGCAGTATTTT,CASSPHTDTQYF
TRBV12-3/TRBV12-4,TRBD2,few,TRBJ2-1,TGTGCCAGCAGTTTCCCGGGGGGGGATGAGCAGTTCTTC,CASSFPGGDEQFF
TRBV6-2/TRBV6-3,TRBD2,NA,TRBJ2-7,TGTGCCACTCAAGGTACGGCGGGAGGCCCTGGAGCCTACGAGCAGTACTTC,CATQGTAGGPGAYEQYF
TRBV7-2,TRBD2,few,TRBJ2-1,TGTGCCAGCAGCTCAGGACTAGCGGGAGGACTCTACAATGAGCAGTTCTTC,CASSSGLAGGLYNEQFF
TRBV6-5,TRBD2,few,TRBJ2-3,TGTGCCAGCAGGTCTATCGGGAGGATGGATACGCAGTATTTT,CASRSIGRMDTQYF
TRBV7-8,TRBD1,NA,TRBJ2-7,TGTGCCAGCAGCCCAGAGGGACAGGCTTATGACGAGCAGTACTTC,CASSPEGQAYDEQYF
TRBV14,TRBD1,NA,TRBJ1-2,TGTGCCAGCAGCCCGCAGGACAGGGCTGGCTACACCTTC,CASSPQDRAGYTF
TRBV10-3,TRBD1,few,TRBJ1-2,TGTGCCATCAGTGAGTCCTGGACAGGTCCTGATGGCTACACCTTC,CAISESWTGPDGYTF
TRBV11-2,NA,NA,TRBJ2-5,TGTGCCAGCAGCTTAGTCTGGGAGACGGAGACCCAGTACTTC,CASSLVWETETQYF
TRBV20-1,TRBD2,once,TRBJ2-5,TGCAGTGCTAGCCCAAGCGGGGGTCCCCCCGTGGCCCAGTACTTC,CSASPSGGPPVAQYF
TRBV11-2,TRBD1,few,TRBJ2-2,TGTGCCAGCAGCCTCCGGGACAGGGGACGCACCGGGGAGCTGTTTTTT,CASSLRDRGRTGELFF
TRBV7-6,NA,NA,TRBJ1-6,TGTGCCAGCAGACCAAGTACCAATTCACCCCTCCACTTT,CASRPSTNSPLHF
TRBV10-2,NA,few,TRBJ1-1,TGCGCCAGCAGTGGCTATCGGGCCCCTAAAGGGACTGAAGCTTTCTTT,CASSGYRAPKGTEAFF
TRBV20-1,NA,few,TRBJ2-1,TGCAGTGCTAGAGCCCGTGAGCAGTTCTTC,CSARAREQFF
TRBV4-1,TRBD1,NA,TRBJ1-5,TGCGCCAGCAGCCAAGAGGAGGTAACAGGGGGCATCAATCAGCCCCAGCATTTT,CASSQEEVTGGINQPQHF
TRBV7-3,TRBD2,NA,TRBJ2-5,TGTGCCAGCAGCTTAGGATCTAGCGGGAGACAGGAGACCCAGTACTTC,CASSLGSSGRQETQYF
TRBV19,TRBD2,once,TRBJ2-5,TGTGCCAGTAGTATAAGCCCCGGGAGGCAAGAGACCCAGTACTTC,CASSISPGRQETQYF
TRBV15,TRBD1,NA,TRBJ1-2,TGTGCCACCAGCATTAAGGAGGGGACAGAGTATGGCTACACCTTC,CATSIKEGTEYGYTF
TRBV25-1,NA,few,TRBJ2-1,TGTGCCAGCAGTGAAGACGGGATTTACAATGAGCAGTTCTTC,CASSEDGIYNEQFF
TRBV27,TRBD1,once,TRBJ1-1,TGTGCCAGCAGTTTAAGGGCGGGACAGGACGTAGGAGCTTTCTTT,CASSLRAGQDVGAFF
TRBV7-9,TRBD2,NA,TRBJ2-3,TGTGCCAGCAGCCCGGGACTAGCGAGAACAGATACGCAGTATTTT,CASSPGLARTDTQYF
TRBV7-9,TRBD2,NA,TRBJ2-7,TGTGCCAGCAGCTCCCCGGTGGGTAGCGGGGGAGACTACGAGCAGTACTTC,CASSSPVGSGGDYEQYF
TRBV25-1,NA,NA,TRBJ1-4,TGTGCCAGCCGCTCCATAAATGAAAAACTGTTTTTT,CASRSINEKLFF
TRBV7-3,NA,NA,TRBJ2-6,TGTGCCAGCAGCATAGACAACTCTGGGGCCAACGTCCTGACTTTC,CASSIDNSGANVLTF
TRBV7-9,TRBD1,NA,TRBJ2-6,TGTGCCAGCAGCCCCTCAGGGGGCTATGGGGCCAACGTCCTGACTTTC,CASSPSGGYGANVLTF
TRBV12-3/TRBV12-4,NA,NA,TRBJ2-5,TGTGCCAGCAGTTCCGAAGGGGGGGCAGAGACCCAGTACTTC,CASSSEGGAETQYF
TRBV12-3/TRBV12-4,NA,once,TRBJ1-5,TGTGCCAGCAGTTTAGGGGCTCAAACCCAGCATTTT,CASSLGAQTQHF
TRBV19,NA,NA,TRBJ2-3,TGTGCCAGTAGTATTCACCGACGGGGACCCGACACAGATACGCAGTATTTT,CASSIHRRGPDTDTQYF
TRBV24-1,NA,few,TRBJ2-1,TGTGCCACCAGTGAGTCGGGGAATGAGCAGTTCTTC,CATSESGNEQFF
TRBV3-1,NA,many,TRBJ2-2,TGTGCCAGCAGCCAAGTCAAGGTATCGAGGACCGGGGAGCTGTTTTTT,CASSQVKVSRTGELFF
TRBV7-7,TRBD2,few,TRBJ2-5,TGTGCTAGCAGCCCGAAAGCGGGAGTACAGGAGACCCAGTACTTC,CASSPKAGVQETQYF
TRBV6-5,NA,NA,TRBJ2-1,TGTGCCAGCAGACGGGGGTCCTACAATGAGCAGTTCTTC,CASRRGSYNEQFF
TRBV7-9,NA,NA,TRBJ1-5,TGTGCCAGCAGCTGGTTCGATCAGCCCCAGCATTTT,CASSWFDQPQHF
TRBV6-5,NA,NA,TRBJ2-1,TGTGCCAGCAGTGGGGGGGACAGTGGGAATGAGCAGTTCTTC,CASSGGDSGNEQFF
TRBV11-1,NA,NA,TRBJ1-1,TGTGCCAGCAGCTTACGCCAGGGTTTTCTTCTCGGGTTT,CASSLRQGFLLGF
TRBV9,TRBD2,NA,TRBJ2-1,TGTGCCAGCAGCCCTAGCGGGAGGGCGTCCTACAATGAGCAGTTCTTC,CASSPSGRASYNEQFF
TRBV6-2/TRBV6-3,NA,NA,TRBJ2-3,TGTGCCAGCAGTTATGGCAGAGGAGGGGTCACAGATACGCAGTATTTT,CASSYGRGGVTDTQYF
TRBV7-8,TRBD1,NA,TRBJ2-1,TGTGCCAGCAGCTCACTGGGGGCAGGGGGTCGGAATGAGCAGTTCTTC,CASSSLGAGGRNEQFF
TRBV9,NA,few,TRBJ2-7,TGTGCCAGCAGCGTAGGCCGTCGGGGTTCCGAGCAGTACTTC,CASSVGRRGSEQYF